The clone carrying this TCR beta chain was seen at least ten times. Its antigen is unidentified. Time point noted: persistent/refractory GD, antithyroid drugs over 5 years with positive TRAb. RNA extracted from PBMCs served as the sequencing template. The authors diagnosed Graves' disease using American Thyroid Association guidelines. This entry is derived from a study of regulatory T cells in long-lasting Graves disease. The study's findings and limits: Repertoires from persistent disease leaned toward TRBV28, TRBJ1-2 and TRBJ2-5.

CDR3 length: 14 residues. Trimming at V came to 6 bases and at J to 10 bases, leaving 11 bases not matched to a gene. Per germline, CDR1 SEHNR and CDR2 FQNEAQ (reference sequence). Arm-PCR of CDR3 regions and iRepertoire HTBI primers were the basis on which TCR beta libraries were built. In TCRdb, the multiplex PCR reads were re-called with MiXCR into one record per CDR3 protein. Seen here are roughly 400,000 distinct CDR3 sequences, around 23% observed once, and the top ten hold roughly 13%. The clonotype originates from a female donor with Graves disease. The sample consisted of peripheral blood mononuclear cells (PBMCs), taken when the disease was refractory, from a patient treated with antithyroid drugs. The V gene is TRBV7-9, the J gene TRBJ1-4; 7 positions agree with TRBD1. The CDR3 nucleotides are TGTGCCAGCAGTGTCCTTGGAGCAGGGGGAAAACTGTTTTTT. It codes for CASSVLGAGGKLFF.